The 13 T cell receptor beta chains below all came from one sample that was sequenced in a study of CD8 T cells in Susac syndrome. When the RNA was reverse transcribed, random hexamers were used with an input of roughly 0.5 to 1 ug. TCRdb called the immunoSEQ multiplex PCR reads again in MiXCR, with one record for every CDR3 protein. Among hundreds of thousands of distinct CDR3 sequences listed, roughly 96% were seen once. The sequenced sample consisted of CD4+ T cells from PBMCs. These receptors all stem from a human donor with multiple sclerosis.

The CDR3 is CASSQGDSANSPLHF. CDR3 nucleotide sequence: TGTGCCAGCAGCCAGGGGGACAGTGCAAATTCACCCCTCCACTTT. V gene TRBV3-1 combines with J gene TRBJ1-6, with TRBD1 matching 7 bases. CDR1 is LGHDT, CDR2 YNNKEL, per germline (reference sequence). With 3 bases clipped from V and 7 bases from J, the junction kept 6 bases outside the gene matches. The length of the CDR3 is 15 residues.

This clonotype showed up just once. The V gene is TRBV29-1, the J gene TRBJ2-7, with TRBD2 identical over 7 bases. CDR1 and CDR2 from the germline V gene are SQVTM and ANQGSEA. V lost 4 bases to trimming and J lost 4 bases; unmatched junction nucleotides: 4. The CDR3 extends over 12 amino acids. CDR3 nucleotide sequence: TGCAGCGTTGGCGGGAGTGAGTACGAGCAGTACTTC. Encoded protein: CSVGGSEYEQYF.

The J gene is TRBJ2-1, the V gene TRBV20-1; 10 nucleotides line up with TRBD2. V gave up 0 bases and J gave up 7 bases; unmatched junction bases: 9. The CDR3 runs to 16 residues. Germline V gene data show CDR1 as DFQATT and CDR2 as SNEGSKA (reference sequence). The DNA of the CDR3 is TGCAGTGCTAGAGATCCCTCCGCTAGCGGGGGTAATGAGCAGTTCTTC. It yields the protein CSARDPSASGGNEQFF.

The gene calls are TRBV12-5 and TRBJ2-2, with a tentative D call TRBD1 (5 bases). CDR3 length: 13 residues. CDR1 and CDR2 from the germline V gene are LGHNT and FRNRAP. V lost 10 bases, J lost 4 bases, and 13 bases lay in between. The CDR3 loop is CAIYDSSTGELFF. The CDR3 DNA is TGTGCTATATACGACAGCTCCACCGGGGAGCTGTTTTTT.

The chain carries TRBV5-6 and TRBJ1-6; D possibly corresponds to TRBD1 (5 bases). The V gene lost 4 bases and the J gene lost 2 bases, with 16 bases spanning the gap. Germline V gene sequence: CDR1 SGHDT, CDR2 YYEEEE. The length of the CDR3 is 17 residues. The CDR3 sequence: CASSPRKGRPYNSPLHF. The CDR3 DNA is TGTGCCAGCAGCCCCCGGAAGGGGAGACCCTATAATTCACCCCTCCACTTT.

This chain joins TRBV20-1 and TRBJ1-2; D is unresolved. CDR1 and CDR2 (germline): DFQATT, SNEGSKA (reference sequence). The CDR3 runs to 9 residues. The V end lost 4 bases, the J end lost 8 bases, and 5 bases lay between the germline ends. The CDR3 loop reads CSANEGYTF. CDR3 DNA: TGCAGTGCTAATGAAGGCTACACCTTC.

This chain connects TRBV4-1 to TRBJ2-3; D may be TRBD1 (5 bases). Germline CDR1 reads MGHRA; CDR2 reads YSYEKL. This CDR3 has 12 amino acids. The ends were cut back, 2 bases at V and 8 bases at J, with 8 bases in the middle. CDR3 nucleotides: TGCGCCAGCAGCCAACCCCAGGGTACGCAGTATTTT. It is translated as CASSQPQGTQYF.

The chain links TRBV20-1 to TRBJ2-7, with D perhaps matching TRBD2 (5 bases). The germline V gene encodes CDR1 DFQATT and CDR2 SNEGSKA (reference sequence). Trimming left V 4 bases short and J 0 bases short, with 16 bases between. The CDR3 covers 15 residues. This CDR3 is CSATNRLATSYEQYF. The CDR3 region has the DNA TGCAGTGCTACAAACCGGCTAGCTACCTCCTACGAGCAGTACTTC.

The J gene is TRBJ2-2, the V gene TRBV30; 8 bases align to TRBD1. Trimming at V came to 8 bases and at J to 0 bases, leaving 5 bases not matched to a gene. The length of the CDR3 is 14 residues. Germline lookup yields CDR1 GTSNPN and CDR2 SVGIG (reference sequence). CDR3 amino acids: CARPGQANTGELFF. DNA for the CDR3: TGTGCCAGACCGGGACAGGCGAACACCGGGGAGCTGTTTTTT.

The gene calls are TRBV30 and TRBJ1-2; D unresolved. The CDR3 is made up of 11 amino acids. The germline V gene encodes CDR1 GTSNPN and CDR2 SVGIG (reference sequence). The CDR3 bases are TGTTGGGCTCTAACCGGTAGTGGCTACACCTTC. It translates to CWALTGSGYTF.

The V and J genes are TRBV3-1 and TRBJ2-3, with D perhaps TRBD1 (6 bases). V shed 3 bases and J shed 9 bases, with 10 bases lying between them. CDR3 length: 12 residues. Per germline, CDR1 LGHDT and CDR2 YNNKEL (reference sequence). The CDR3 is CASSQGTRTQYF. CDR3 nucleotide sequence: TGTGCCAGCAGCCAGGGGACAAGAACGCAGTATTTT.

V usage is TRBV4-1 and J usage is TRBJ1-2; D ambiguous. V gave up 4 bases and J gave up 2 bases, with 14 bases separating them. The CDR3 runs to 15 residues. Germline V gene data show CDR1 as MGHRA and CDR2 as YSYEKL. CDR3: CASSPDPGRNYGYTF. The CDR3 nucleotides read TGCGCCAGCAGCCCAGATCCCGGGAGAAACTATGGCTACACCTTC.

The chain has TRBV5-1 and TRBJ2-5; a possible D gene is TRBD2 (5 bases). This CDR3 spans 14 amino acids. Germline V gene data show CDR1 as SGHRS and CDR2 as YFSETQ. V was pared by 4 bases and J by 2 bases, with 12 bases between. The chain's CDR3 is CASSLPGTQETQYF. The CDR3 region has the DNA TGCGCCAGCAGCCTCCCGGGAACTCAAGAGACCCAGTACTTC.